One and the same sample provided the 28 T cell receptor beta chains below, sequenced in a study of tumor and adjacent non-tumor tissue in lung cancer. The template was RNA from unsorted bulk tissue. This non-tumor lung sample came from over 3 cm beyond the tumor edge. A modified ARM-PCR protocol with three rounds of nested PCR amplified TCRbeta. TCRdb fed the multiplex PCR reads into MiXCR, producing one record per CDR3 protein. The data show more than 60,000 distinct CDR3 sequences, with 75% to 85% seen just once and around 45% held by the top ten. The sample consisted of distant non-tumor lung tissue. The origin of the receptors is a man aged 55 to 70 with non-small cell lung cancer.

Points on this clonotype: No conserved phenylalanine or tryptophan is present at the end of the CDR3, so a read error is the likely explanation. J is TRBJ1-2 and V is TRBV13; no definite D call. The ends were cut back, 0 bases at V and 8 bases at J, with 19 bases in the middle. This CDR3 has 16 amino acids. Germline V gives CDR1 PRHDT, CDR2 FYEKMQ (reference sequence). DNA for the CDR3: TGTGCCAGCAGCTTAGGCCTAATGCCGGGGTACCGGGGCTACACCTCC. This encodes CASSLGLMPGYRGYTS.

This clonotype rates as medium-sized. J is TRBJ2-2 and V is TRBV29-1, with TRBD1 identical over 7 bases. CDR3 size: 12 residues. Germline lookup yields CDR1 SQVTM and CDR2 ANQGSEA. As DNA, the CDR3 is TGCAGTGTGACAGGGCTCACCGGGGAGCTGTTTTTT. Translating it yields CSVTGLTGELFF.

As for this clonotype: Likely a read error: the CDR3 ends without its conserved phenylalanine or tryptophan. The chain has TRBV29-1 and TRBJ1-1; D remains ambiguous. The CDR3 runs 16 residues. V was pared by 1 base and J by 6 bases, with 21 bases between. Germline CDR1 SQVTM, CDR2 ANQGSEA. Here the CDR3 reads CSVEGTPTALDAEAFS. The CDR3 DNA follows: TGCAGCGTTGAAGGGACCCCGACCGCTTTAGACGCTGAAGCTTTCTCT.

This clonotype was counted only a few times. The J gene is TRBJ1-2, the V gene TRBV24-1; D is uncertain. CDR1 and CDR2 from the germline V gene are KGHDR and SFDVKD. This CDR3 region has 15 residues. V lost 7 bases, J lost 6 bases, and 20 bases lay in between. The CDR3 DNA reads TGTGCCACCAGAGATCATTCGGCGAGCCCGAATGGCTACACCTTC. Its translation is CATRDHSASPNGYTF.

The chain combines TRBV6-6 with TRBJ2-4, with D perhaps TRBD1 (6 bases). Trimming took 5 bases from V and 6 from J, leaving 20 bases between them. This CDR3 spans 16 amino acids. CDR1 MNHNY and CDR2 SVGAGI come from the germline V gene (reference sequence). The CDR3 spells CASSPGQGKFRNIQYF. In DNA, the CDR3 is TGTGCCAGCAGTCCCGGGCAGGGGAAGTTTAGAAACATTCAGTACTTC.

To note about this clonotype: A junction end diverges from the germline sequence, so it may reflect a read error. This chain links TRBV11-3 with TRBJ2-5; 9 bases are a match to TRBD1. The CDR3 is made up of 13 amino acids. Germline assignment: CDR1 SGHNT and CDR2 YENEEA. For the CDR3, the DNA is TGTGCCAGCAGACAGGGGGCGGGAGAGATCCAGTATTTC. This gives the protein CASRQGAGEIQYF.

On this clonotype itself: At one of its ends the junction is not consistent with the germline gene, which may arise from a read error. This sequence joins TRBV10-3 and TRBJ2-6, with 8 bases aligning to TRBD2. The CDR3 length is 20 residues. Per the germline V gene, CDR1 is ENHRY and CDR2 is SYGVKD. CDR3 in DNA: TGTGCCATCAGTGAACAAGGGACTAGTGGGAGGGACTCTTGGGCCAATGTCCTGACTTTC. Its protein product is CAISEQGTSGRDSWANVLTF.

The chain has TRBV5-4 and TRBJ2-3; the match to TRBD2 covers 7 bases. Germline CDR1 reads SGHNT; CDR2 reads YYREEE (reference sequence). V gave up 7 bases and J gave up 6 bases; unmatched junction bases: 17. The CDR3 loop spans 16 amino acids. As DNA, the CDR3 is TGTGCCAGCGGCCCTATCGGGCGGGAGCCGGGGGATACGCAGTATTTT. This encodes CASGPIGREPGDTQYF. The complete variable domain, with remaining parts taken from reference TRBV5-4 and TRBJ2-3, reads ETGVTQSPTHLIKTRGQQVTLRCSSQSGHNTVSWYQQALGQGPQFIFQYYREEENGRGNFPPRFSGLQFPNYSSELNVNALELDDSALYLCASGPIGREPGDTQYFGPGTRLTVL.

To note about this clonotype: This may come from a read error, since a much larger clone is one base off. The V and J genes are TRBV11-2 and TRBJ1-1, with unresolved D. Germline V gene sequence: CDR1 SGHAT, CDR2 FQNNGV. CDR3 length: 14 amino acids. The CDR3 region has the DNA TGTGCCAACAGCTCGAATCTCCTGGGCGCTGAAGCTTTCTTT. This sequence encodes CANSSNLLGAEAFF.

The table lists this clonotype with a count of one. Here the CDR3 omits its conserved ending phenylalanine or tryptophan, so a read error is the likely source. The V and J genes are TRBV20-1 and TRBJ2-7, with D perhaps given as TRBD1 or TRBD2 (5 bases each). The germline gives CDR1 DFQATT, CDR2 SNEGSKA (reference sequence). The CDR3 consists of 14 residues. As DNA, the CDR3 is TGCAGTACTAGAGATATCGCAGGGATGATAGGGCAGTACTTA. Its protein product is CSTRDIAGMIGQYL.

In this sample, this clonotype turned up many times. The V and J genes are TRBV6-1 and TRBJ2-7, with 9 bases fitting TRBD1. The ends lost 1 base at V and 2 bases at J; junction bases unmatched: 0. The CDR3 runs to 14 residues. Germline CDR1 MNHNS, CDR2 SASEGT. The CDR3 loop reads CASSEGTGAYEQYF. The CDR3 nucleotides read TGTGCCAGCAGTGAAGGGACAGGGGCCTACGAGCAGTACTTC.

The count of this clonotype is one. Germline is not matched at one junction end, which may reflect a read error. The J gene is TRBJ1-2, the V gene TRBV30, with 10 bases fitting TRBD1. Germline loops: CDR1 GTSNPN, CDR2 SVGIG (reference sequence). The CDR3 has 13 amino acids. CDR3 nucleotide sequence: TGTGCCTGGAGTGCAGGACAGGGGGTGGGCTACATCTTC. Its translation is CAWSAGQGVGYIF. The entire variable domain, with the rest obtained from reference TRBV30 and TRBJ1-2, is as follows: SQTIHQWPATLVQPVGSPLSLECTVEGTSNPNLYWYRQAAGRGLQLLFYSVGIGQISSEVPQNLSASRPQDRQFILSSKKLLLSDSGFYLCAWSAGQGVGYIFGSGTRLTVV.

The table lists this clonotype with many counts. This chain connects TRBV2 to TRBJ2-1; 13 bases fit TRBD2. Germline values: CDR1 SNHLY, CDR2 FYNNEI. J gave up 6 bases and V 6 bases, and 5 bases lay outside the gene matches. CDR3 length: 15 amino acids. The CDR3 bases are TGTGCCAGCAGACCGGGACTAGCGGGACTCAATGAGCAGTTCTTC. It translates to CASRPGLAGLNEQFF.

About this clonotype: The germline gene is not matched at one end of the junction; a read error may be the cause. The chain combines TRBV5-4 with TRBJ2-2; the D gene could be TRBD1 or TRBD2 (5 bases each). CDR1 is SGHNT, CDR2 YYREEE, per germline (reference sequence). CDR3 length: 15 residues. CDR3 in DNA: TGTGCCAGCAGCACCCAGGGTGCCAGCACCGGGGAGCCGTTTTTT. Protein: CASSTQGASTGEPFF.

This clonotype appeared once. The junction differs from germline at one of its ends, possibly a read error. CDR3 loop: CAGNRQDSYNGQFF. In DNA form, the CDR3 reads TGTGCCGGCAATAGACAGGACTCCTACAATGGGCAGTTCTTC. This chain joins TRBV6-2 or TRBV6-3 and TRBJ2-1, with D tentatively TRBD1 (6 bases). Germline CDR1 reads MNHEY; CDR2 reads SVGEGT. This CDR3 has 14 residues.

About this clonotype itself: A clone one base away is much larger, so this may be a read error. The CDR3 sequence is CSARDWSEAAYTF. The DNA for the CDR3 is TGCAGTGCTAGAGATTGGAGCGAAGCGGCCTACACCTTC. This chain joins TRBV20-1 and TRBJ1-2; D is undetermined. CDR1 is DFQATT and CDR2 is SNEGSKA in the germline V gene (reference sequence). Trimming pared 0 bases from V and 10 bases from J, leaving 15 bases between. The length of the CDR3 is 13 residues.

The rearrangement joins TRBV6-1 to TRBJ2-3; D is perhaps TRBD2 (5 bases). Germline CDR1 is MNHNS and CDR2 is SASEGT. Trimming shortened V by 6 bases and J by 2 bases, and 18 bases separated the two germline ends. This CDR3 is built from 16 residues. The CDR3 region is CASRLGAASNTDTQYF. In DNA, the CDR3 is TGTGCCAGCAGATTGGGAGCAGCATCGAACACAGATACGCAGTATTTT.

This clonotype showed up just once. The germline gene is not matched at one end of the junction; a read error may be the cause. The rearrangement uses TRBV13 and TRBJ2-1; 7 bases are shared with TRBD2. Germline V gene sequence: CDR1 PRHDT, CDR2 FYEKMQ (reference sequence). The CDR3 is 16 amino acids. CDR3 loop: CASSLVGSGLYNVQFF. CDR3 bases: TGTGCCAGCAGCTTAGTTGGTAGCGGGCTTTACAATGTGCAGTTCTTT.

The chain carries TRBV29-1 and TRBJ2-7; 10 bases align to TRBD1. The CDR3 spans 14 residues. Germline assignment: CDR1 SQVTM and CDR2 ANQGSEA. Trimming at V came to 7 bases and at J to 7 bases, leaving 13 bases not matched to a gene. The CDR3 region has the DNA TGCAGCGCCCAGTCAGGGACAGGGGTGTCGGAGCAGTACTTC. This encodes CSAQSGTGVSEQYF.

This chain links TRBV29-1 with TRBJ1-2; 7 nucleotides match TRBD1. The germline CDR1 and CDR2 sequences are SQVTM and ANQGSEA. The CDR3 is 14 residues long. The CDR3 DNA follows: TGCGGCGCCGTCGGGGACAGCCTCTCCTATGGCTACACCTTC. This sequence encodes CGAVGDSLSYGYTF. The full variable domain, its missing parts supplied by reference TRBV29-1 and TRBJ1-2, is SAVISQKPSRDICQRGTSLTIQCQVDSQVTMMFWYRQQPGQSLTLIATANQGSEATYESGFVIDKFPISRPNLTFSTLTVSNMSPEDSSIYLCGAVGDSLSYGYTFGSGTRLTVV.

In regard to this clonotype: This clone may be a read error of a much larger clone one base away. The chain employs TRBV6-5 and TRBJ1-5, with unresolved D. The CDR3 spans 14 residues. Germline CDR1 and CDR2: MNHEY and SVGAGI. V was trimmed by 5 bases and J by 4 bases, leaving 12 bases between them. The CDR3 spells CASSPRGLNQPQHF. Written as DNA, the CDR3 is TGTGCCAGCAGTCCCCGAGGGCTAAATCAGCCCCAGCATTTT.

The chain employs TRBV29-1 and TRBJ2-3, with D perhaps matching TRBD1 (5 bases). V shed 5 bases and J shed 11 bases, with 20 bases lying between them. This CDR3 contains 13 residues. Germline values: CDR1 SQVTM, CDR2 ANQGSEA. As DNA, the CDR3 is TGCAGCGTTATAGAAGGGGCCACAAATGTGCAGTATTTT. Encoded protein: CSVIEGATNVQYF.

Turning to this clonotype: The junction departs from germline at one end; a sequencing error may be responsible. The chain joins TRBV6-1 to TRBJ2-1; D call uncertain. The germline V gene encodes CDR1 MNHNS and CDR2 SASEGT. The CDR3 extends over 15 amino acids. The DNA of the CDR3 is TGCGCCAGCAGTTTAGTGGTGGGCTCCTACAATGGGCAGTTCTTC. Its translation is CASSLVVGSYNGQFF.

This clonotype was counted between two and nine times. The DNA for the CDR3 is TGCGCCAGCAGCTTCCAGGACCAGAACACTGAAGCTTTCTTT. Translating it yields CASSFQDQNTEAFF. J is TRBJ1-1 and V is TRBV5-1; D unresolved. The CDR3 loop spans 14 amino acids. CDR1 and CDR2 from the germline V gene are SGHRS and YFSETQ. The germline V and J ends were trimmed by 2 bases and 1 base, with 9 bases remaining between them. The variable domain in full, with the rest retrieved from reference TRBV5-1 and TRBJ1-1, is KAGVTQTPRYLIKTRGQQVTLSCSPISGHRSVSWYQQTPGQGLQFLFEYFSETQRNKGNFPGRFSGRQFSNSRSEMNVSTLELGDSALYLCASSFQDQNTEAFFGQGTRLTVV.

Remarks on this clonotype: The missing conserved phenylalanine or tryptophan at the end of this CDR3 makes a read error likely. Because the CDR3's place on the DNA is in doubt, the DNA is left out and the CDR3 is given as listed by TCRdb. The chain has TRBV29-1 and TRBJ2-5; the tabulated D call, TRBD1, remains unverified against the DNA. Termini included, the CDR3 measures 13 amino acids. CDR1 and CDR2 (germline): SQVTM, ANQGSEA. CDR3 amino acids: CSVETGVQETRNL.

At least ten counts were recorded for this clonotype. The chain is built from TRBV5-5 and TRBJ2-5; maybe TRBD2 (6 bases). Germline-derived CDR1 and CDR2 are SGHKS and YYEKEE (reference sequence). V lost 0 bases, J lost 5 bases, and 11 bases lay in between. CDR3 length: 14 amino acids. DNA for the CDR3: TGTGCCAGCAGCTTGGTGGCTAGCGAGGAGACCCAGTACTTC. Its translation is CASSLVASEETQYF.

This clonotype was counted ten times or more. This chain connects TRBV6-6 to TRBJ2-2; D possibly uses TRBD1 or TRBD2 (6 bases each). From germline, CDR1 is MNHNY and CDR2 SVGAGI (reference sequence). This CDR3 region has 18 residues. Trimming left V 2 bases short and J 1 base short, with 17 bases between. CDR3 coding DNA: TGTGCCAGCAGTTACCGGATGGGGGCGGGGCTGAACACCGGGGAGCTGTTTTTT. Translating it yields CASSYRMGAGLNTGELFF.

A remark on this clonotype: The junction and the germline gene differ at one end; a read error may be behind it. The chain is built from TRBV20-1 and TRBJ1-5; D uncertain. CDR1 DFQATT and CDR2 SNEGSKA come from the germline V gene (reference sequence). This CDR3 comprises 14 residues. CDR3 DNA sequence: TGCAGTCCTAGACCGGGGATTCCCAATCAGCCCCAGCATTTT. It codes for CSPRPGIPNQPQHF.